This T cell receptor (beta chain) was documented in a study of blood T cell repertoires in COVID-19. Study summary: COVID-19 samples, acute and convalescent, were from the United States, Italy and Spain. Sources were T cells, B-cell-depleted T cells, or PBMCs; the material itself was cDNA or gDNA.

About this clone itself: Other nucleotide sequences from this sample produce the same CDR3.

Measured with immunoSEQ multiplex PCR; TCRdb has only the in-frame clones, and not every one. The sample consists of roughly 92,000 clones, approximately 87% of them appearing once. Trimming pared 3 bases from V and 5 bases from J, leaving 7 bases between. The CDR3 runs to 12 residues. The source is a human donor with acute or convalescent COVID-19. The donor label of this sample is uncertain. What was sequenced was peripheral blood. The genes are TRBV12-3 or TRBV12-4 and TRBJ1-2, with D perhaps matching TRBD1 (5 bases). CDR3 sequence (DNA): TGTGCCAGCAGTTTGCGGGGGTATGGCTACACCTTC. As protein: CASSLRGYGYTF.